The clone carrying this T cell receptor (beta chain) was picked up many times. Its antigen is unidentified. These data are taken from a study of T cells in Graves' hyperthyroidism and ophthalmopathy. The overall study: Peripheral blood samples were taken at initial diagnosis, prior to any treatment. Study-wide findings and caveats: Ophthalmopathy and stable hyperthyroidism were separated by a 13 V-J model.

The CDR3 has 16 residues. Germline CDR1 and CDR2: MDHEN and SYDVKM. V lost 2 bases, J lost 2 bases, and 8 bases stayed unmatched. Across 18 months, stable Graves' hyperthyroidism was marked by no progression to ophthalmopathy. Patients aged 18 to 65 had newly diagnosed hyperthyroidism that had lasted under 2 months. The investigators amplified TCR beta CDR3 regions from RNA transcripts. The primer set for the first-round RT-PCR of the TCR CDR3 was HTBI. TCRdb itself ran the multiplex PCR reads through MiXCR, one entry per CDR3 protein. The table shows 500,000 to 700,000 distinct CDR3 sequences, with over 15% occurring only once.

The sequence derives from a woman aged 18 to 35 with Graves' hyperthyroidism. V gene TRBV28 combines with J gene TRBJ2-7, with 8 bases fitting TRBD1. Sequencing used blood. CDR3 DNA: TGTGCCAGCAGTTTACTCGGGACAGGAATAACCTACGAGCAGTACTTC. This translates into CASSLLGTGITYEQYF.